Listed below are T cell receptor beta chains from one sample, sequenced in a study of blood T cell repertoires in COVID-19. Generated by immunoSEQ multiplex PCR, the TCRdb table keeps only in-frame clones and is missing some. The profile covers about 260,000 clones, with 75% to 90% appearing a single time and roughly a tenth taken by the ten largest. The sample taken for sequencing was peripheral blood. The receptors stem from a woman aged 65 to 85 with COVID-19, enrolled during active disease. The CDR3 runs from the conserved cysteine through the conserved F or W. The D gene is left open where the match is weak. The listing skips clone size in some rows; elsewhere it reads once, few, many or a size class.

>once|TRBJ2-7|TRBD1|TRBV5-6
CASSQNTGASIYEQYF
TGTGCCAGCAGCCAAAATACAGGGGCTTCGATCTACGAGCAGTACTTC
>NA|TRBJ1-5|NA|TRBV6-6
CASSQYRDTNQPQHF
TGTGCCAGCAGTCAATACCGGGATACCAATCAGCCCCAGCATTTT
>NA|TRBJ1-4|NA|TRBV4-1
CASSQAPAGSENEKLFF
TGCGCCAGCAGCCAAGCCCCTGCAGGGTCCGAGAATGAAAAACTGTTTTTT
>NA|TRBJ1-5|NA|TRBV5-1
CASSFEAGDQPQHF
TGCGCCAGCAGCTTCGAGGCAGGGGATCAGCCCCAGCATTTT
>NA|TRBJ2-1|NA|TRBV7-8
CASSERESHYNEQFF
TGTGCCAGCAGCGAGAGGGAATCGCACTACAATGAGCAGTTCTTC
>NA|TRBJ1-1|NA|TRBV18
CASSPTVEQGSEAFF
TGTGCCAGCTCACCTACTGTCGAACAGGGATCTGAAGCTTTCTTT
>once|TRBJ2-7|TRBD1|TRBV13
CASSLPGQFYEQYF
TGTGCCAGCAGCTTGCCGGGACAGTTCTACGAGCAGTACTTC
>NA|TRBJ1-4|NA|TRBV6-5
CASSYSSRGSEKLFF
TGTGCCAGCAGTTACTCGTCCAGGGGAAGTGAAAAACTGTTTTTT
>NA|TRBJ2-5|NA|TRBV27
CASSSGVSWETQYF
TGTGCCAGCAGTTCAGGCGTTTCGTGGGAGACCCAGTACTTC
>NA|TRBJ2-7|NA|TRBV5-1
CASSFQGLPEQYF
TGCGCCAGCAGCTTCCAGGGTCTCCCCGAGCAGTACTTC
>NA|TRBJ2-1|TRBD2|TRBV9
CASSLLASNYNEQFF
TGTGCCAGCAGCTTACTAGCGAGCAACTACAATGAGCAGTTCTTC
>NA|TRBJ2-1|NA|TRBV27
CASSPTGTYNEQFF
TGTGCCAGCAGTCCAACAGGGACCTACAATGAGCAGTTCTTC
>few|TRBJ1-2|NA|TRBV28
CASSSGGARGYTF
TGTGCCAGCAGTTCGGGAGGGGCGAGGGGCTACACCTTC
>NA|TRBJ2-1|NA|TRBV6-5
CASTFLEAGNEQFF
TGTGCCAGCACCTTCTTGGAGGCTGGTAATGAGCAGTTCTTC
>NA|TRBJ2-1|TRBD1|TRBV30
CAWGEDRGPTSSYNEQFF
TGTGCCTGGGGAGAGGACAGGGGGCCAACGAGCTCCTACAATGAGCAGTTCTTC
>NA|TRBJ1-5|NA|TRBV10-3
CAISTGTNSNQPQHF
TGTGCCATCAGTACCGGGACAAATAGCAATCAGCCCCAGCATTTT
>NA|TRBJ1-5|NA|TRBV10-3
CAISESSQPQHF
TGTGCCATCAGTGAGTCGAGTCAGCCCCAGCATTTT
>NA|TRBJ1-1|NA|TRBV7-6
CASSLKGGGEAFF
TGTGCCAGCAGCTTAAAGGGGGGGGGTGAAGCTTTCTTT
>NA|TRBJ2-1|NA|TRBV11-3
CASSRGASSYNEQFF
TGTGCCAGCAGCCGGGGGGCGAGCTCCTACAATGAGCAGTTCTTC
>NA|TRBJ1-3|TRBD1|TRBV18
CASSSDRDSGNTIYF
TGTGCCAGCTCATCCGACAGGGACTCTGGAAACACCATATATTTT
>NA|TRBJ2-7|TRBD2|TRBV18
CASSPGLANEQYF
TGTGCCAGCTCACCCGGACTAGCGAACGAGCAGTACTTC
>few|TRBJ2-1|NA|TRBV15
CATSRGETGQFF
TGTGCCACCAGCAGAGGGGAGACAGGGCAGTTCTTC
>NA|TRBJ1-5|TRBD1|TRBV27
CASSLSGGQGGMLNQPQHF
TGTGCCAGCAGTTTATCGGGGGGACAGGGGGGCATGTTAAATCAGCCCCAGCATTTT
>NA|TRBJ2-2|NA|TRBV6-1
CASSESGRVGTGELFF
TGTGCCAGCAGTGAGTCCGGCAGGGTAGGAACCGGGGAGCTGTTTTTT
>many|TRBJ2-7|NA|TRBV21-1
CASSKTDRAKYEQYF
TGTGCCAGCAGCAAAACCGACAGGGCTAAGTACGAGCAGTACTTC